This T cell receptor (beta chain) derives from a study of identical twins. The study, taken as a whole, reports: Twin pairs had excess sharing that was weaker in beta out-of-frame sequences. Cord blood beta clonotypes present at high abundance carried fewer insertions; no such pattern appeared in memory repertoires.

MiXCR, applied by TCRdb to the 5' RACE reads, yields one record per CDR3 protein. The sample comprises approximately 280,000 distinct CDR3 sequences, roughly 8.6% of which are singletons, and less than 2.5% rests with the top ten. The V gene's germline CDR1 is SNHLY and CDR2 FYNNEI. With 7 bases removed from V and 0 bases from J, the gap between germline ends came to 13 bases. The CDR3 sequence is 14 residues long. Points on this clonotype: Its antigen is unidentified.

These same data were also listed under a study on yellow fever vaccine responses in identical twins.

The material sequenced was memory (CD45RO+) T cells sorted from blood. The TCR sequence derives from a woman aged 18-29 years in good health. J is TRBJ2-7 and V is TRBV2; TRBD1 might be the D (5 bases). Here the CDR3 DNA reads TGTGCCAGCAAAGAGACAGAAAGCTCCTACGAGCAGTACTTC. Translated, it gives CASKETESSYEQYF.